This T cell receptor (beta chain) is from a study of regulatory T cells in long-lasting Graves disease. Study outcomes and limitations: Small sample size may have lowered accuracy. TCR diversity was lower in persistent than newly diagnosed Graves' disease.

This clonotype appeared a few times. Its cognate antigen is unknown. The time point denotes: newly diagnosed GD, antithyroid drugs for less than 3 months. PBMCs were the source of the RNA used for TCR sequencing. Both iRepertoire HTBI primers and Arm-PCR of CDR3 regions were used to build the TCR beta libraries. TCRdb re-called the multiplex PCR reads with MiXCR, one entry per CDR3 protein. The sample includes 400,000 to 550,000 distinct CDR3 sequences, 15% of them seen just once. The same data also went into a second study, on T cells in Graves' hyperthyroidism and ophthalmopathy. That source adds: Newly diagnosed hyperthyroidism, duration under 2 months, in patients aged 18 to 65.

This specimen was peripheral blood mononuclear cells (PBMCs), taken at new diagnosis, from a patient treated with antithyroid drugs. This TCR came from a woman between 25 and 40 years old with Graves disease.

The CDR3 region has the DNA TGCGCCAGCAGCTTGGCAAACTCCGTAAGCTCTGGAAACACCATATATTTT. It encodes CASSLANSVSSGNTIYF. The chain has TRBV5-1 and TRBJ1-3; no clear D gene. V shed 0 bases and J shed 0 bases, with 13 bases lying between them. Germline V gene sequence: CDR1 SGHRS, CDR2 YFSETQ. The CDR3 is 17 residues long.